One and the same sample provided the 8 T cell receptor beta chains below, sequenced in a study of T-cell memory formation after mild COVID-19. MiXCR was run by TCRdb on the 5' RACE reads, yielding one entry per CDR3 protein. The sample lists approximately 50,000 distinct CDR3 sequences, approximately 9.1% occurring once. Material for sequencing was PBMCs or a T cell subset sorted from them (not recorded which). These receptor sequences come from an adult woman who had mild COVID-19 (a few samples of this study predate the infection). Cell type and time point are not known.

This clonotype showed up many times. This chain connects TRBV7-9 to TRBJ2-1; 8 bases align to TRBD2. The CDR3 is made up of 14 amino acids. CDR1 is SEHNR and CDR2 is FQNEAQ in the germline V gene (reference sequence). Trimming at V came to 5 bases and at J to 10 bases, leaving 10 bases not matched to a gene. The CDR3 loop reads CASSTGASGLEQFF. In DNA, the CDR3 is TGTGCCAGCAGCACGGGGGCTAGCGGGCTGGAGCAGTTCTTC.

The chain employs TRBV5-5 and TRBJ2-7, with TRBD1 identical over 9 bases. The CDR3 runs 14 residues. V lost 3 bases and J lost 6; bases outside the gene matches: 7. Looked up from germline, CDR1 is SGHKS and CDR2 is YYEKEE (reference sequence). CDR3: CASSSGTGWAEQYF. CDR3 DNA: TGTGCCAGCAGCTCCGGGACAGGGTGGGCCGAGCAGTACTTC.

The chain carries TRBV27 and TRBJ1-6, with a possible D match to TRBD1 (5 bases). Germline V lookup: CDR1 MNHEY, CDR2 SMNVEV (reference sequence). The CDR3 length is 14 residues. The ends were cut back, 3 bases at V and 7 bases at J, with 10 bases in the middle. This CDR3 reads CASSLGGENSPLHF. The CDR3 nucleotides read TGTGCCAGCAGTTTGGGGGGAGAGAATTCACCCCTCCACTTT.

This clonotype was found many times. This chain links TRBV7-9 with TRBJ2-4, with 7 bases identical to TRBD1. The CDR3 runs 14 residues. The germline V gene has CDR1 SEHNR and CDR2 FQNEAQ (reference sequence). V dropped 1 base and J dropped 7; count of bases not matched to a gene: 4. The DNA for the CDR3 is TGTGCCAGCAGCTTAGGCAGGGGGTGGAACATTCAGTACTTC. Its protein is CASSLGRGWNIQYF.

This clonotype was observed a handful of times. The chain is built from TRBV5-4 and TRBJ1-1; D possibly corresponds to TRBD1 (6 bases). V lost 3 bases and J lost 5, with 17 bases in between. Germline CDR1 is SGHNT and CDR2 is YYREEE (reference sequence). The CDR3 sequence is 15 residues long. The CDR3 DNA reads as TGTGCCAGCAGCTGGGGGGCGGGGACGGGGACTGAAGCTTTCTTT. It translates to CASSWGAGTGTEAFF.

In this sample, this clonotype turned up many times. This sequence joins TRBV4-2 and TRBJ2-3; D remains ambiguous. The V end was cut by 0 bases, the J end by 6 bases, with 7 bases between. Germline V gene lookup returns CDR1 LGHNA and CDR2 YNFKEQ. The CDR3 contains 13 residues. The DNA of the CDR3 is TGTGCCAGCAGCCAAGATAGTACGGATACGCAGTATTTT. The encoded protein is CASSQDSTDTQYF.

The CDR3 loop is CASSQGDISRHPYEQYF. CDR3 DNA: TGCGCCAGCAGCCAAGGGGACATCTCCCGACACCCTTACGAGCAGTACTTC. The genes are TRBV4-1 and TRBJ2-7; D may be TRBD1 (6 bases). The CDR3 is 17 residues long. V dropped 1 base and J dropped 4 bases, with 20 bases sitting between them. Per germline, CDR1 MGHRA and CDR2 YSYEKL.

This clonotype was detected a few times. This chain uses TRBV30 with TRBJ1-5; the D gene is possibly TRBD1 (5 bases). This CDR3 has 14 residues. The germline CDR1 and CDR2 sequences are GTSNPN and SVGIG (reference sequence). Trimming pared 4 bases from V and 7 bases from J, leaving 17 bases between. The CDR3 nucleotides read TGTGCCTGGACCGACCACTGGGGCAGGCAGCCCCAGCATTTT. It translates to CAWTDHWGRQPQHF. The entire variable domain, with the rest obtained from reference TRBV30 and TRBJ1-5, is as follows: SQTIHQWPATLVQPVGSPLSLECTVEGTSNPNLYWYRQAAGRGLQLLFYSVGIGQISSEVPQNLSASRPQDRQFILSSKKLLLSDSGFYLCAWTDHWGRQPQHFGDGTRLSIL.